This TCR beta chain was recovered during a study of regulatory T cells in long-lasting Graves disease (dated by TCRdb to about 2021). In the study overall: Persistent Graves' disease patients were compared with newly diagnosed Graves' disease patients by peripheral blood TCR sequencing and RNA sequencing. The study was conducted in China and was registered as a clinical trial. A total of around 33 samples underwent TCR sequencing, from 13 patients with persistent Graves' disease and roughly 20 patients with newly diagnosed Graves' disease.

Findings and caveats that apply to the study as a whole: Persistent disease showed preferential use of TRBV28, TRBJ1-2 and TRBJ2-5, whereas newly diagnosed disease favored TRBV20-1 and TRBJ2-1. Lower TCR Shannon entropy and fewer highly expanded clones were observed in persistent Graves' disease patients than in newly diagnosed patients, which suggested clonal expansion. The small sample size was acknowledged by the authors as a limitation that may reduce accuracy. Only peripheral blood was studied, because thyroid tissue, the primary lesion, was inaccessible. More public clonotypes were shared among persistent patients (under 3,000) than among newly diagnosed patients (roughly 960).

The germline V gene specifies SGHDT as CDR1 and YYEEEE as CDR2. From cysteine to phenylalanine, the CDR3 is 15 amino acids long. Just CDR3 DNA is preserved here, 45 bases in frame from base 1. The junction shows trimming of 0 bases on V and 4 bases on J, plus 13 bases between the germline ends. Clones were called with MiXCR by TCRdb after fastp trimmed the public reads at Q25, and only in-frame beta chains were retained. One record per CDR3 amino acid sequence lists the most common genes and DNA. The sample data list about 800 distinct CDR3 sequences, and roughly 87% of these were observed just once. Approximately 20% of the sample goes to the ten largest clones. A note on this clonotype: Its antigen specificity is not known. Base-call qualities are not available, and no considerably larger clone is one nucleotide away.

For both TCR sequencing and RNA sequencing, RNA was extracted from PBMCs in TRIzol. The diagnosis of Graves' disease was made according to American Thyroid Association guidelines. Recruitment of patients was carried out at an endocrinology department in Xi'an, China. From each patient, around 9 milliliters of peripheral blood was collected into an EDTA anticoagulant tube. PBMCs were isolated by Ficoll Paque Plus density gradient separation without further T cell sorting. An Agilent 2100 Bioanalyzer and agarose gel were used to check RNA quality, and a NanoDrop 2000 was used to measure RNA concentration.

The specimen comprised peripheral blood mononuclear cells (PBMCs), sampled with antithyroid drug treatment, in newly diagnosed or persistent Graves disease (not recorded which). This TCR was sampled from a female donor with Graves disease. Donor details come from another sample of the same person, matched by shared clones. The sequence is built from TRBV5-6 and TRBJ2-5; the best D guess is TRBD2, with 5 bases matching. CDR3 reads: CASSLGGGGGETQYF. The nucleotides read TGTGCCAGCAGCTTGGGGGGTGGAGGTGGAGAGACCCAGTACTTC. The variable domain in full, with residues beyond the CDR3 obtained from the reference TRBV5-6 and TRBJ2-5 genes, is DAGVTQSPTHLIKTRGQQVTLRCSPKSGHDTVSWYQQALGQGPQFIFQYYEEEERQRGNFPDRFSGHQFPNYSSELNVNALLLGDSALYLCASSLGGGGGETQYFGPGTRLLVL.